This T cell receptor (beta chain) was found in a study of blood T cells in healthy people across ages. Whole-study results and caveats: TCR beta diversity tracked closely with naive T cell percentage.

Concerning this clonotype: Its target is not known.

CDR3 length: 15 residues. The trim removed 4 bases at V and 1 base at J, leaving 6 bases unmatched. The germline gives CDR1 SGHRS, CDR2 YFSETQ. Alongside a J-beta primer mix, a sample-barcoded 5' primer served in a second PCR lasting roughly 6 to 12 cycles. Via MiXCR, TCRdb re-called the 5' RACE reads, giving one row per CDR3 protein. Of roughly 700,000 distinct CDR3 sequences listed, around 45% were seen once; the top ten hold under 35%. The clonotype comes from a woman between 55 and 75 years old in good health. The chain links TRBV5-1 to TRBJ1-1; 8 bases align to TRBD1. Sequenced: blood. The CDR3 loop reads CASSGTTGANTEAFF. The CDR3 bases are TGCGCCAGCAGCGGCACGACAGGGGCGAACACTGAAGCTTTCTTT.